This T cell receptor beta chain was obtained from a study of blood T cell repertoires in COVID-19. Study-level background: The United States, Italy and Spain were the sources of the acute and convalescent COVID-19 samples. The analysed material was cDNA or gDNA that came from T cells, B-cell-depleted T cells, or PBMCs.

In the source study's methods: Cell counts per sample came from amplifying reference gene primers. Repertoires were generated with immunoSEQ multiplex PCR, while TCRdb's copy carries only in-frame clones and drops some. That table furnishes V, J and clone size, whereas the DNA furnished D and trimming. The sample has 90,000 to 140,000 clones, around 86% seen once. The CDR3 contains 13 residues. CDR1 GTSNPN and CDR2 SVGIG come from the germline V gene (reference sequence). V shed 1 base and J shed 7 bases, with 8 bases lying between them. The sample comprised peripheral blood. This rearrangement joins TRBV30 to TRBJ1-6; D gene uncertain. The source of this sequence is an elderly man with acute or convalescent COVID-19. The CDR3 protein is CAWSGQSNSPLHF. CDR3 nucleotide sequence: TGTGCCTGGAGTGGGCAGTCAAATTCACCCCTCCACTTT.